Sequencing of this TCR beta chain was carried out in a study of T cells in Graves' hyperthyroidism and ophthalmopathy. Whole-study results and caveats: Clonotypes that were expanded in thyroid above 0.001 mostly appeared in blood too.

TCR beta CDR3 regions were amplified from RNA transcripts. A first-round RT-PCR of the TCR CDR3 used the HTBI primer set. MiXCR, applied by TCRdb to the multiplex PCR reads, yields one record per CDR3 protein. The sample yields about 250,000 distinct CDR3 sequences, approximately 24% seen once. Ophthalmopathy cases met thresholds of Clinical Activity Score at least 3, NOSPECS grade at least 4 and duration under 3 months. Patients having uncontrolled infection, another autoimmune disease, pregnancy or lactation were not included. This clonotype was detected many times. No antigen is known for it. The clonotype was recovered from a woman between 40 and 50 years old with Graves' ophthalmopathy. The source material was blood.

Written as DNA, the CDR3 is TGTGCCAGCAAGGAGGGGGGGGCGCGGACCCAGTACTTC. Protein: CASKEGGARTQYF. The chain links TRBV27 to TRBJ2-5; a weak D match, TRBD2 (7 bases). The CDR3 length is 13 residues. Per germline, CDR1 MNHEY and CDR2 SMNVEV (reference sequence). The ends were cut back, 7 bases at V and 7 bases at J, with 16 bases in the middle.